Following are 22 T cell receptor beta chains from one sample sequenced in a study of Ad26.COV2.S vaccination and SARS-CoV-2 variants. Sequencing was performed with immunoSEQ multiplex PCR; in TCRdb, only in-frame clones are kept and a portion is missing. The data contain about 380,000 clones, 80% to 90% of them singletons. Noted treatment: 15 to 20 received Ad26.COV2.S at low or high dose, single or two shots; about 5 received placebo; per-sample allocation not given. All samples were drawn on day 63, counting from the first vaccine or placebo injection. The sample was peripheral blood, taken in a trial of Ad26.COV2.S vaccine versus placebo. These receptors originate from a person between 18 and 65 years old who received the Ad26.COV2.S COVID-19 vaccine or a placebo.

The CDR3 reads CASSVVGNSDEQYF. CDR3 sequence (DNA): TGTGCCAGCAGCGTAGTGGGAAATAGCGACGAGCAGTACTTC. The chain uses TRBV9 and TRBJ2-7, with D perhaps matching TRBD2 (5 bases). Germline-derived CDR1 and CDR2 are SGDLS and YYNGEE. Between the trimmed V and J ends, which lost 0 bases and 5 bases, there was a span of 12 bases. CDR3 length equals 14 residues.

This clone was recorded once. An end of the junction differs from the germline gene, which may be a read error. This specimen includes other DNA sequences encoding the same CDR3. V and J are TRBV28 and TRBJ1-2, with 8 bases aligning to TRBD1. This CDR3 is 14 amino acids long. The V gene's germline CDR1 is MDHEN and CDR2 SYDVKM. The CDR3 nucleotides are TGTGCCAGCATCGGAGGACAGGGTTACTATGGCTATACCTTC. It yields the protein CASIGGQGYYGYTF.

V usage is TRBV7-2 and J usage is TRBJ2-2; a possible D gene is TRBD1 (5 bases). Looked up from germline, CDR1 is SGHTA and CDR2 is FQGNSA. Trimming left V 8 bases short and J 4 bases short, with 14 bases between. The CDR3 consists of 14 residues. The CDR3 DNA reads as TGTGCCAGCGGACATCAGTCACTCACCGGGGAGCTGTTTTTT. This encodes CASGHQSLTGELFF. Together with reference TRBV7-2 and TRBJ2-2, the CDR3 gives the full variable domain: GAGVSQSPSNKVTEKGKDVELRCDPISGHTALYWYRQSLGQGLEFLIYFQGNSAPDKSGLPSDRFSAERTGGSVSTLTIQRTQQEDSAVYLCASGHQSLTGELFFGEGSRLTVL.

This sequence joins TRBV28 and TRBJ1-2; D unclear. Germline loops: CDR1 MDHEN, CDR2 SYDVKM. Trimming removed 3 bases from V and 2 bases from J, with 10 bases in between. CDR3 length equals 14 residues. CDR3 protein: CASSLPAPNYGYTF. As DNA, the CDR3 is TGTGCCAGCAGTTTGCCAGCTCCAAACTATGGCTACACCTTC.

This clone was observed a single time. The chain links TRBV6-5 to TRBJ1-2, with D maybe TRBD1 (5 bases). Germline CDR1 reads MNHEY; CDR2 reads SVGAGI. Trimming cost V 7 bases and J 5 bases, with 17 bases left between them. The CDR3 extends over 14 amino acids. This CDR3 reads CASNPTGRSYGYTF. The CDR3 region has the DNA TGTGCCAGCAACCCCACAGGCCGATCTTATGGCTACACCTTC.

The chain couples TRBV6-5 to TRBJ2-3; D possibly corresponds to TRBD1 (6 bases). CDR3 size: 11 residues. V lost 4 bases, J lost 8 bases, and 7 bases lay in between. Germline CDR1 and CDR2: MNHEY and SVGAGI. CDR3 sequence: CASSSGATQYF. CDR3 bases: TGTGCCAGCAGTTCAGGGGCTACGCAGTATTTT.

This clone was detected once. The V and J genes are TRBV4-3 and TRBJ2-7, with a possible D match to TRBD1 (5 bases). Germline V gene lookup returns CDR1 LGHNA and CDR2 YSLEER. Trimming shortened V by 0 bases and J by 3 bases, and 12 bases separated the two germline ends. The CDR3 is made up of 15 amino acids. CDR3 in amino acids: CASSQDYDSRYEQYF. In nucleotides, the CDR3 is TGCGCCAGCAGCCAAGATTACGACAGTCGCTACGAGCAGTACTTC.

The chain combines TRBV27 with TRBJ1-2; tentatively, D is TRBD1 (6 bases). From germline, CDR1 is MNHEY and CDR2 SMNVEV (reference sequence). Trimming took 2 bases from V and 7 from J, leaving 17 bases between them. The CDR3 sequence is 15 residues long. CDR3 protein: CASSLTGALNLGYTF. The CDR3 DNA sequence: TGTGCCAGCAGTTTAACGGGGGCACTTAACCTTGGCTACACCTTC.

As for this clone: The identical CDR3 is also encoded by other nucleotide sequences in the sample. The chain carries TRBV5-1 and TRBJ1-3; D remains ambiguous. The CDR3 length is 13 residues. V lost 5 bases and J lost 1, with 7 bases in between. Germline lookup yields CDR1 SGHRS and CDR2 YFSETQ. The CDR3, as DNA: TGCGCCAGCAGTTGGGGTTCTGGAAACACCATATATTTT. It translates to CASSWGSGNTIYF.

The chain employs TRBV7-6 and TRBJ1-2; a weak D match, TRBD1 (5 bases). V was trimmed by 5 bases and J by 0 bases, leaving 10 bases between them. The CDR3 is 14 residues long. The germline V gene encodes CDR1 SGHVS and CDR2 FNYEAQ. The CDR3 nucleotides read TGTGCCAGCAGCGACAGCGGGTCTAACTATGGCTACACCTTC. This gives the protein CASSDSGSNYGYTF.

The chain recombines TRBV7-2 with TRBJ1-1, with 7 bases aligning to TRBD1. The length of the CDR3 is 15 residues. The germline CDR1 and CDR2 sequences are SGHTA and FQGNSA. The ends lost 6 bases at V and 8 bases at J; junction bases unmatched: 15. CDR3: CASRPNGQAQREAFF. Here the CDR3 DNA reads TGTGCCAGCAGACCAAACGGACAGGCCCAAAGGGAAGCTTTCTTT.

This chain connects TRBV27 to TRBJ1-6; TRBD1 matches 8 bases. V was clipped by 7 bases and J by 9 bases; unmatched bases: 8. Germline V lookup: CDR1 MNHEY, CDR2 SMNVEV (reference sequence). The CDR3 runs to 14 residues. CDR3 DNA: TGTGCCAGCAAGCGCCCGACAGGGGTTTCACCCCTCCACTTT. Residues: CASKRPTGVSPLHF.

CDR3 in amino acids: CASSLEDRHEQYF. The CDR3 nucleotides read TGTGCCAGCAGTTTAGAGGACAGGCACGAGCAGTACTTC. The rearrangement links TRBV28 to TRBJ2-7; TRBD1 aligns across 7 bases. The CDR3 spans 13 residues. CDR1 and CDR2 from the germline V gene are MDHEN and SYDVKM. Germline trimming cut 2 bases from V and 5 bases from J; bases unmatched to any gene: 3.

As for this clone: A much larger clone is a single base away; this may be a read error. J is TRBJ2-5 and V is TRBV5-1; no definite D call. V lost 1 base, J lost 5 bases, and 3 bases lay in between. This CDR3 spans 11 amino acids. Germline CDR1 reads SGHRS; CDR2 reads YFSETQ. CDR3 loop: CASSLWETQYF. The CDR3 DNA follows: TGCGCCAGCAGCTTGTGGGAGACCCAGTACTTC.

The rearrangement joins TRBV7-6 to TRBJ1-1, with D unclear. The CDR3 extends over 15 amino acids. Germline V lookup: CDR1 SGHVS, CDR2 FNYEAQ. Trimming removed 2 bases from V and 1 base from J, with 11 bases in between. CDR3 in DNA: TGTGCCAGCAGCTTATCCGCAGCCCAGAACACTGAAGCTTTCTTT. Amino acids: CASSLSAAQNTEAFF.

Worth noting for this clone: A junction end diverges from the germline sequence, so it may reflect a read error. The CDR3 spells CSARDSAEQYF. CDR3 nucleotides: TGCAGTGCCAGAGATTCGGCCGAGCAGTACTTC. The chain recombines TRBV20-1 with TRBJ2-7; D is unresolved. Per germline, CDR1 DFQATT and CDR2 SNEGSKA (reference sequence). The CDR3 length is 11 residues.

This chain connects TRBV5-1 to TRBJ2-1; the D is unclear. Germline V gene data show CDR1 as SGHRS and CDR2 as YFSETQ. This CDR3 is built from 14 residues. Trimming removed 0 bases at V and 9 bases at J, with 13 bases between. The CDR3 DNA reads as TGCGCCAGCAGCTTGGAAATAGTAGGACGTGAGCAGTTCTTC. This gives the protein CASSLEIVGREQFF.

The chain joins TRBV5-4 to TRBJ2-7; D possibly uses TRBD1 or TRBD2 (5 bases each). CDR1 and CDR2 (germline): SGHNT, YYREEE (reference sequence). The V end was cut by 5 bases, the J end by 6 bases, with 18 bases between. The CDR3 extends over 14 amino acids. The CDR3 here is CASSPLAGALEQYF. The CDR3 nucleotides are TGTGCCAGCAGTCCGCTAGCTGGGGCACTCGAGCAGTACTTC.

As DNA, the CDR3 is TGTGCCAGCAGCTTAGGGCGAGGACCCTATGGCTACACCTTC. Protein: CASSLGRGPYGYTF. The chain joins TRBV7-9 to TRBJ1-2; no clear D. Per germline, CDR1 SEHNR and CDR2 FQNEAQ (reference sequence). CDR3 length equals 14 residues. The V and J ends lost 1 base and 4 bases respectively, with 10 bases between them.

The V gene is TRBV7-6, the J gene TRBJ1-1, with TRBD1 identical over 8 bases. With V trimmed by 5 bases and J by 7 bases, 6 bases remained unmatched. In germline, CDR1 is SGHVS, CDR2 FNYEAQ. This CDR3 is 13 amino acids long. CDR3 residues: CASSRRQGSEAFF. In nucleotides, the CDR3 is TGTGCCAGCAGCCGGAGACAGGGGAGTGAAGCTTTCTTT.

The chain is built from TRBV5-1 and TRBJ2-3; no reliable D call. This CDR3 region has 14 residues. V was pared by 0 bases and J by 3 bases, with 8 bases between. The germline gives CDR1 SGHRS, CDR2 YFSETQ. The CDR3 sequence: CASSLEHLTDTQYF. For the CDR3, the DNA is TGCGCCAGCAGCTTGGAGCACTTAACAGATACGCAGTATTTT.

CDR3 loop: CASSSGQGGNEKLFF. Written as DNA, the CDR3 is TGTGCCAGCAGCAGCGGGCAGGGTGGGAATGAAAAACTGTTTTTT. This chain uses TRBV5-4 with TRBJ1-4, with D perhaps matching TRBD1 (5 bases). The CDR3 is made up of 15 amino acids. CDR1 and CDR2 (germline): SGHNT, YYREEE (reference sequence). Trimming took off 4 bases at V and 5 bases at J, with 15 bases between the two ends.